This T cell receptor beta chain comes out of a study of T cells in Graves' hyperthyroidism and ophthalmopathy. Authors of the study amplified TCR beta CDR3 regions from RNA transcripts. HTBI primers were the set used in a first-round RT-PCR of the TCR CDR3. TCRdb fed the multiplex PCR reads into MiXCR, producing one record per CDR3 protein. The sample lists about 260,000 distinct CDR3 sequences, 15% to 20% occurring once. Regarding this clonotype: The antigen remains unidentified. It may be a read error: a sequence one base away is much more abundant.

Enrolled ophthalmopathy patients presented with a Clinical Activity Score of at least 3, a NOSPECS grade of at least 4, and disease duration under 3 months. The source of the PBMCs was 10 ml of fresh peripheral blood. The study's findings and limits: The model predicted ophthalmopathy a median 6.5 months before onset.

Sequenced: blood. The sequence was obtained from a woman between 18 and 29 years old with Graves' ophthalmopathy.

The CDR3 is CASSFGRAAKNIQYF. DNA of the CDR3: TGTGCCAGCAGTTTCGGGAGGGCAGCCAAAAACATTCAGTACTTC. V gene TRBV12-3 or TRBV12-4 combines with J gene TRBJ2-4, with 8 positions matching TRBD2. The junction had 1 base not matched to a gene; V was cut back by 3 bases and J by 0 bases. The CDR3 totals 15 residues.